Listed below are T cell receptor beta chains from one sample, sequenced in a study of cytomegalovirus exposure and HLA in healthy donors. The repertoire was sequenced with immunoSEQ multiplex PCR; TCRdb's copy has only in-frame clones and lacks some. The sample records 110,000 or so clones, roughly 82% being singletons. The sample comprised PBMCs. These receptors were obtained from a man between 18 and 35 years old in good health and CMV-seronegative. Both conserved end residues are part of each CDR3. Fields, in order: V gene, CDR3 protein.

>TRBV6-5
CASSRGGYTEAFF
>TRBV5-4
CASSLDGGTGNTIYF
>TRBV7-9
CASSFKGMVYGYTF
>TRBV6-5
CASSYSGGGYGYTF
>TRBV30
CAWSIGAPTWTEAFF
>TRBV10-3
CAIRATGELFF
>TRBV19
CACGALGAFF
>TRBV11-2
CASSHPDTQYF
>TRBV7-8
CASSSGVEWNQPQHF
>TRBV19
CASSTAGELFF
>TRBV25-1
CASSAKQGAIDEQFF
>TRBV5-1
CASRWGEMNTEAFF
>TRBV19
CASTLGPESGGYTF
>TRBV5-1
CASSPGPGNTIYF
>TRBV27
CASTGGYEQYF
>TRBV5-6
CASSLAGDEQYF
>TRBV30
CAWSVLKEKMNTEAFF
>TRBV6-1
CASSELQGSSPLHF
>TRBV7-8
CASSSGTGAGGGYTF
>TRBV19
CASSMWTGLNNEKLFF
>TRBV4-1
CASSYRVSYEQYF
>TRBV5-1
CASSHGDRFNEQFF
>TRBV6-5
CASSYSRGSKYNEQFF
>TRBV7-2
CASSQGGAGYNEQFF
>TRBV5-1
CASSSETGGISYEQYF
>TRBV30
CAWLTGPEQYF
>TRBV5-1
CASSSGLAGGPADTQYF
>TRBV7-9
CASSPRTSGSYIETQYF
>TRBV25-1
CASSKGPTGGYGYTF
>TRBV30
CAWRAGTAGNTIYF
>TRBV5-1
CASSLLGANFGNTIYF
>TRBV5-1
CASSLLPVGLNSPLHF
>TRBV5-4
CASSFGQGPTDTQYF
>TRBV30
CAWTPEEGPYGYTF
>TRBV19
CASSISEGAHYEQYF
>TRBV13
CASSPRGRGTSGYYEQYF
>TRBV30
CAWSVRGAGTGVANEQFF
>TRBV5-5
CASSQGAMTTSTEAFF
>TRBV6-1
CASSGRTGSEQYF
>TRBV2
CASLTGVSEKLFF
>TRBV11-2
CASSLKGTGIYEQYF
>TRBV7-2
CASSPRSGRVHGGEQFF
>TRBV6-5
CASSRTGGEGTQYF